This T cell receptor (gamma chain) was profiled in a study of Vδ1+ human thymocytes. Concerning this clone itself: What it binds is not known.

Sequences come from RNA converted to cDNA by reverse transcription. CDR3 amplicons came from multiplex PCR with pooled V-gene forward and constant-region reverse primers. With CATT, TCRdb re-called clones from the multiplex PCR reads. Of under 25,000 gamma-chain clones listed, around 13% are singletons. Germline CDR1 reads VINAFY; CDR2 reads YDVSNSKD. The CDR3 extends over 13 amino acids. V dropped 0 bases and J dropped 9; count of bases not matched to a gene: 8. Points from the study as a whole: Thymic TRG and TRD repertoires appeared highly polyclonal, with Gaussian CDR3 length distributions.

The clonotype originates from a child under two years old who had congenital heart surgery. What was sequenced was Vdelta1+ gamma-delta thymocytes from the thymus. The subset: FACS-sorted CD3+ TCRalphabeta- TCRVdelta1+ TCRVdelta2- thymocytes. V usage is TRGV5 and J usage is TRGJ1 or TRGJ2. The CDR3 DNA follows: TGTGCCACCTGGGACAGGGGGGGCTGTAAGAAACTCTTT. Protein sequence: CATWDRGGCKKLF.